In this sample, the clone carrying this TCR beta chain turned up a few times. A much more abundant neighbour one base away suggests this may be a read error. This sample was taken from a study of blood T cells in healthy people across ages. Germline loops: CDR1 SNHLY, CDR2 FYNNEI. The CDR3 sequence is 14 residues long. Primed by a sample-barcoded 5' primer and a J-beta primer mix, a second PCR proceeded for about 6 to 11 cycles. TCRdb reanalysed the 5' RACE reads using MiXCR and keeps one entry per CDR3 protein. The table lists 700,000 to 850,000 distinct CDR3 sequences, around 34% of them singletons. A minimum of 5 micrograms of total RNA was extracted per sample.

The V call is TRBV2, the J call TRBJ2-1, with 7 nucleotides matching TRBD1. Sequenced sample: blood. This clonotype was obtained from a man aged 18 to 30 in good health. As DNA, the CDR3 is TGTGCCGGCAGTGAGACAGGGTTTTTCAATGAGCAGTTCTTC. Amino acids: CAGSETGFFNEQFF.